This T cell receptor (beta chain) was identified during a study of blood T cells in healthy people across ages. Study outcomes and limitations: Any changes in expanded clonotypes were possibly confounded, as donor CMV status remained unknown. Measured against age, TCR beta diversity per million T cells decreased in a roughly linear manner.

Each individual donor underwent a draw of roughly 10 milliliters of peripheral blood. The CDR3 extends over 18 amino acids. Trimming took 0 bases from V and 0 from J; bases not matched to a gene: 6. CDR1 SGHDT and CDR2 YYEEEE come from the germline V gene. Sample-barcoded 5' priming and a J-beta primer mix drove a second PCR of roughly 6 to 12 cycles. Tags on each cDNA molecule came from a template-switch adaptor with 12 random nucleotides. A single record per CDR3 protein comes from TCRdb applying MiXCR to the 5' RACE reads. Among about 640,000 distinct CDR3 sequences listed, under 70% were seen once. The sample holds many counts of this clonotype. Its antigen is unknown.

The J gene is TRBJ1-2, the V gene TRBV5-6; 12 nucleotides line up with TRBD1. Material for sequencing was blood. This receptor was obtained from a man between 60 and 75 years old in good health. The CDR3 spells CASSLAGTGGLSNYGYTF. The CDR3 DNA reads TGTGCCAGCAGCTTGGCAGGGACAGGGGGCCTTTCTAACTATGGCTACACCTTC.